The 30 T cell receptor beta chains listed next were all sequenced from one sample in a study of cytomegalovirus exposure and HLA in healthy donors. With 60 Vbeta and 13 Jbeta primers, the PCR was carried out. Assay used: immunoSEQ multiplex PCR; TCRdb lists only in-frame clones, some missing. This sample carries more than 140,000 clones, around 65% of them seen once, and the ten largest clones take about 3%. The specimen was PBMCs. These receptors originate from a young woman in good health and CMV-seropositive.

The J gene is TRBJ2-2, the V gene TRBV10-3; 12 bases line up with TRBD2. The CDR3 is 14 amino acids. CDR1 is ENHRY, CDR2 SYGVKD, per germline. V lost 8 bases and J lost 7; bases outside the gene matches: 5. Written as DNA, the CDR3 is TGTGCCATCTCGCTAGCGGGAGGGCGCGGGGAGCTGTTTTTT. This sequence encodes CAISLAGGRGELFF.

V and J are TRBV7-9 and TRBJ2-7, with 8 bases matching TRBD2. The CDR3 is 15 amino acids. J was trimmed by 0 bases and V by 5 bases; bases with no gene match: 6. From germline, CDR1 is SEHNR and CDR2 FQNEAQ (reference sequence). The CDR3 here is CASSPGGLPSYEQYF. In DNA form, the CDR3 reads TGTGCCAGCAGCCCGGGGGGGCTACCCTCCTACGAGCAGTACTTC.

The gene calls are TRBV6-1 and TRBJ2-3; unclear D gene. The V end lost 2 bases, the J end lost 4 bases, and 13 bases lay between the germline ends. This CDR3 has 15 residues. Germline V gene sequence: CDR1 MNHNS, CDR2 SASEGT. CDR3 DNA sequence: TGTGCCAGCAGTGAAACAGTTGGCTTCCCAGATACGCAGTATTTT. Protein product: CASSETVGFPDTQYF.

The chain combines TRBV15 with TRBJ1-1, with 7 bases matching TRBD1. Trimming took 1 base from V and 2 from J; bases not matched to a gene: 7. The CDR3 spans 16 residues. Germline V gene sequence: CDR1 LNHNV, CDR2 YYDKDF (reference sequence). The CDR3 sequence is CATSRAMGQINTEAFF. The CDR3 nucleotides read TGTGCCACCAGCAGAGCGATGGGACAGATAAACACTGAAGCTTTCTTT.

To note about this clone: Other DNA sequences in this sample translate to the same CDR3. The chain uses TRBV5-1 and TRBJ2-5; 12 nucleotides match TRBD2. Germline V gene lookup returns CDR1 SGHRS and CDR2 YFSETQ. The junction had 2 bases not matched to a gene; V was cut back by 0 bases and J by 2 bases. CDR3 length: 16 amino acids. The CDR3 DNA sequence: TGCGCCAGCAGCTTGGGGCTAGCGGGGGGGCAAGAGACCCAGTACTTC. Protein sequence: CASSLGLAGGQETQYF.

The chain links TRBV18 to TRBJ2-4, with D possibly TRBD1 on 5 matching bases. Germline V gives CDR1 KGHSH, CDR2 LQKENI. The CDR3 is 13 residues long. V lost 5 bases and J 5 bases, leaving 10 bases between the germline ends. CDR3 nucleotide sequence: TGTGCCAGCTCAGTCCAACAGGAAAACATTCAGTACTTC. This sequence encodes CASSVQQENIQYF.

This chain links TRBV25-1 with TRBJ1-2, with D possibly matching TRBD1 (5 bases). The V end was cut by 4 bases, the J end by 4 bases, with 10 bases between. CDR1 is MGHDK, CDR2 SYGVNS, per germline. This CDR3 is built from 13 residues. The CDR3 coding sequence is TGTGCCAGCAGTGCCGGCAGGGTCTATGGCTACACCTTC. Translated: CASSAGRVYGYTF.

About this clone itself: Other nucleotide sequences from this sample produce the same CDR3. This chain joins TRBV7-9 and TRBJ2-1, with D possibly being TRBD2 (6 bases). The V and J ends lost 9 bases and 4 bases respectively, with 13 bases between them. CDR1 and CDR2 (germline): SEHNR, FQNEAQ (reference sequence). The length of the CDR3 is 13 residues. The CDR3 loop is CASSASGYNEQFF. The CDR3 region has the DNA TGTGCCAGTAGCGCCAGCGGGTACAATGAGCAGTTCTTC. The full variable domain, its missing parts supplied by reference TRBV7-9 and TRBJ2-1, is DTGVSQNPRHKITKRGQNVTFRCDPISEHNRLYWYRQTLGQGPEFLTYFQNEAQLEKSRLLSDRFSAERPKGSFSTLEIQRTEQGDSAMYLCASSASGYNEQFFGPGTRLTVL.

The V call is TRBV7-6, the J call TRBJ2-1; no clear D. Between the trimmed V and J ends, which lost 3 bases and 0 bases, there was a span of 12 bases. The CDR3 is 16 residues long. The germline gives CDR1 SGHVS, CDR2 FNYEAQ. Here the CDR3 reads CASSFSNSYSYNEQFF. The CDR3 coding sequence is TGTGCCAGCAGCTTCTCAAACTCATACTCCTACAATGAGCAGTTCTTC.

This clone has a single count. This chain connects TRBV5-1 to TRBJ2-5, with a possible D match to TRBD2 (5 bases). CDR3 length: 15 residues. The germline CDR1 and CDR2 sequences are SGHRS and YFSETQ. Trimming cost V 2 bases and J 1 base, with 12 bases left between them. Written as DNA, the CDR3 is TGCGCCAGCAGCTTCTACCCGAGCGGCCAAGAGACCCAGTACTTC. Translated: CASSFYPSGQETQYF.

This chain links TRBV9 with TRBJ1-2; 7 bases fit TRBD1. The V gene end was trimmed by 4 bases and the J gene end by 8 bases; junction bases not matched to a gene: 8. The germline CDR1 and CDR2 sequences are SGDLS and YYNGEE. The CDR3 sequence is 13 residues long. CDR3 in amino acids: CASSIRQGWGYTF. DNA of the CDR3: TGTGCCAGCAGCATCCGACAGGGTTGGGGCTACACCTTC.

The rearrangement joins TRBV6-1 to TRBJ1-2, with TRBD1 matching 7 bases. CDR1 and CDR2 from the germline V gene are MNHNS and SASEGT. The CDR3 has 15 amino acids. Trimming cost V 8 bases and J 11 bases; bases outside gene matches: 20. CDR3 nucleotide sequence: TGTGCCAGCCTAAGTCGGGGGCAGGGGGGATTGTGGTACACCTTC. This gives the protein CASLSRGQGGLWYTF.

The CDR3 DNA reads TGTGCCAGCAGCTTCCCCCCCAATCCGGGAAACACTGAAGCTTTCTTT. Its protein is CASSFPPNPGNTEAFF. The chain recombines TRBV5-6 with TRBJ1-1; no clear D gene. The CDR3 has 16 amino acids. Trimming removed 2 bases from V and 2 bases from J, with 16 bases in between. Germline-derived CDR1 and CDR2 are SGHDT and YYEEEE.

The chain combines TRBV25-1 with TRBJ2-3, with D perhaps matching TRBD1 (5 bases). Between the trimmed V and J ends, which lost 7 bases and 6 bases, there was a span of 8 bases. The CDR3 loop spans 11 amino acids. CDR1 and CDR2 (germline): MGHDK, SYGVNS. CDR3 amino acids: CASTSGDTQYF. The CDR3 DNA sequence: TGTGCCAGCACCTCAGGGGATACGCAGTATTTT. Using reference TRBV25-1 and TRBJ2-3 for the parts outside the CDR3, the full variable domain is EADIYQTPRYLVIGTGKKITLECSQTMGHDKMYWYQQDPGMELHLIHYSYGVNSTEKGDLSSESTVSRIRTEHFPLTLESARPSHTSQYLCASTSGDTQYFGPGTRLTVL.

The genes are TRBV4-2 and TRBJ2-5; 9 bases line up with TRBD2. The germline V gene has CDR1 LGHNA and CDR2 YNFKEQ. J was trimmed by 1 base and V by 1 base; bases with no gene match: 7. The CDR3 is 17 amino acids. CDR3 DNA: TGTGCCAGCAGCCAAGTTTCTAGCGGGGACTTCCAAGAGACCCAGTACTTC. It yields the protein CASSQVSSGDFQETQYF.

This clone appeared a few times. The V gene is TRBV10-3, the J gene TRBJ1-2; 12 bases fit TRBD1. Germline V gene data show CDR1 as ENHRY and CDR2 as SYGVKD. This CDR3 spans 14 amino acids. Trimming at V came to 7 bases and at J to 4 bases, leaving 4 bases not matched to a gene. The CDR3 bases are TGTGCCATCACGGGGACAGGGGGCTCCTATGGCTACACCTTC. The encoded protein is CAITGTGGSYGYTF.

The chain combines TRBV10-3 with TRBJ1-6; TRBD1 matches at 7 bases. The J segment lost 5 bases and the V segment lost 7 bases, leaving 5 bases of the junction unmatched. The CDR3 extends over 14 amino acids. CDR1 is ENHRY, CDR2 SYGVKD, per germline. The CDR3 region has the DNA TGTGCCATCACTCAGGGACAGAATAATTCACCCCTCCACTTT. As protein: CAITQGQNNSPLHF.

The chain is built from TRBV11-3 and TRBJ1-4; D not certain. The CDR3 covers 14 residues. Between the trimmed V and J ends, which lost 2 bases and 4 bases, there was a span of 8 bases. The germline V gene has CDR1 SGHNT and CDR2 YENEEA. CDR3 DNA sequence: TGTGCCAGCAGCTTATCTAGTTATAATGAAAAACTGTTTTTT. This gives the protein CASSLSSYNEKLFF.

The rearrangement joins TRBV10-2 to TRBJ2-5; 15 bases fit TRBD2. CDR3 length equals 15 residues. V dropped 8 bases and J dropped 5; count of bases not matched to a gene: 6. From germline, CDR1 is WSHSY and CDR2 SAAADI. Here the CDR3 DNA reads TGCGCCAGCCGGACTAGCGGGGGGGCGTGGGAGACCCAGTACTTC. This gives the protein CASRTSGGAWETQYF.

The V and J genes are TRBV15 and TRBJ1-1; 7 nucleotides align to TRBD1. The CDR3 spans 17 residues. V was clipped by 2 bases and J by 0 bases; unmatched bases: 9. CDR1 LNHNV and CDR2 YYDKDF come from the germline V gene (reference sequence). The CDR3 region has the DNA TGTGCCACCAGCAGATTAGGTCGGACAGGAATGAACACTGAAGCTTTCTTT. Translating it yields CATSRLGRTGMNTEAFF.

Only one count was recorded for this clone. This chain connects TRBV30 to TRBJ1-2; D gene uncertain. Trimming stripped 6 bases from V and 6 bases from J, with 11 bases between. Per the germline V gene, CDR1 is GTSNPN and CDR2 is SVGIG (reference sequence). There are 11 residues in the CDR3. The CDR3 region has the DNA TGTGCCTGTCAGAGGTTGGATGGCTACACCTTC. Amino acid sequence: CACQRLDGYTF.

This clone has a handful of counts. V is TRBV5-4 and J is TRBJ1-4; 7 nucleotides match TRBD1. Germline loops: CDR1 SGHNT, CDR2 YYREEE (reference sequence). V lost 0 bases and J lost 7; bases outside the gene matches: 0. There are 13 residues in the CDR3. The CDR3 spells CASSLGQGEKLFF. The CDR3 DNA is TGTGCCAGCAGCTTGGGACAGGGTGAAAAACTGTTTTTT.

The chain uses TRBV7-7 and TRBJ2-5; 8 bases agree with TRBD2. This CDR3 is built from 14 residues. The V gene's germline CDR1 is SSHAT and CDR2 FNYEAQ (reference sequence). J was trimmed by 5 bases and V by 1 base; bases with no gene match: 3. This CDR3 is CASSLDGRGETQYF. CDR3 coding DNA: TGTGCCAGCAGCTTAGACGGGAGGGGTGAGACCCAGTACTTC.

The V call is TRBV5-1, the J call TRBJ2-7, with 9 bases lining up with TRBD1. The CDR3 runs 18 residues. CDR1 is SGHRS and CDR2 is YFSETQ in the germline V gene. Trimming removed 1 base from V and 3 bases from J; junction bases left unmatched: 14. The CDR3 nucleotides read TGCGCCAGCAGCTTGAGGAAGAGAACAGGGGGCTACTACTACGAGCAGTACTTC. Its protein is CASSLRKRTGGYYYEQYF. Full variable domain (rest looked up from reference TRBV5-1 and TRBJ2-7): KAGVTQTPRYLIKTRGQQVTLSCSPISGHRSVSWYQQTPGQGLQFLFEYFSETQRNKGNFPGRFSGRQFSNSRSEMNVSTLELGDSALYLCASSLRKRTGGYYYEQYFGPGTRLTVT.

V usage is TRBV6-5 and J usage is TRBJ2-2; 8 bases are shared with TRBD1. The CDR3 totals 14 residues. The germline V gene encodes CDR1 MNHEY and CDR2 SVGAGI. V dropped 6 bases and J dropped 7; count of bases not matched to a gene: 7. CDR3 sequence (DNA): TGTGCCAGCAGGGTACAGGGGGGAAGCGGGGAGCTGTTTTTT. Protein: CASRVQGGSGELFF.

V is TRBV6-1 and J is TRBJ2-7; D gene uncertain. Germline loops: CDR1 MNHNS, CDR2 SASEGT. This CDR3 spans 14 amino acids. Between the trimmed V and J ends, which lost 4 bases and 1 base, there was a span of 11 bases. This chain's CDR3 is CASSVGASSYEQYF. The CDR3 DNA sequence: TGTGCCAGCAGTGTTGGAGCCTCTTCCTACGAGCAGTACTTC.

The V and J genes are TRBV2 and TRBJ2-7, with D maybe TRBD2 (5 bases). The CDR3 length is 14 residues. Germline V lookup: CDR1 SNHLY, CDR2 FYNNEI. V was trimmed by 3 bases and J by 2 bases, leaving 11 bases between them. The chain's CDR3 is CASSDGSGPYEQYF. The CDR3 nucleotides are TGTGCCAGCAGTGACGGAAGCGGACCCTACGAGCAGTACTTC.

Points on this clone: The sample has other DNA sequences that encode this CDR3 too. This chain connects TRBV11-3 to TRBJ2-1; D unclear. Per germline, CDR1 SGHNT and CDR2 YENEEA. The CDR3 contains 13 residues. Trimming shortened V by 2 bases and J by 1 base, and 3 bases separated the two germline ends. DNA of the CDR3: TGTGCCAGCAGCTTATCTTCCTACAATGAGCAGTTCTTC. It specifies CASSLSSYNEQFF. Complete variable domain (other parts from reference TRBV11-3 and TRBJ2-1): EAGVVQSPRYKIIEKKQPVAFWCNPISGHNTLYWYLQNLGQGPELLIRYENEEAVDDSQLPKDRFSAERLKGVDSTLKIQPAELGDSAVYLCASSLSSYNEQFFGPGTRLTVL.

The chain uses TRBV27 and TRBJ2-1; TRBD1 might be the D (6 bases). This CDR3 spans 15 amino acids. Germline CDR1 and CDR2: MNHEY and SMNVEV (reference sequence). V lost 3 bases and J 4 bases, leaving 13 bases between the germline ends. CDR3 in DNA: TGTGCCAGCAGTTTCCGCCGGGACATATACAATGAGCAGTTCTTC. It encodes CASSFRRDIYNEQFF.

CDR3 amino acids: CASSTTGDYGYTF. Written as DNA, the CDR3 is TGTGCCAGCAGTACCACAGGGGACTATGGCTACACCTTC. The genes are TRBV6-6 and TRBJ1-2; 7 positions agree with TRBD1. V was pared by 5 bases and J by 3 bases, with 3 bases of the junction left unmatched. This CDR3 is built from 13 residues. CDR1 MNHNY and CDR2 SVGAGI come from the germline V gene (reference sequence).